This TCR beta chain was observed in a study (dated by TCRdb to the mid-2010s). Study-level background: Whether tumor-infiltrating Tregs in breast cancer are recruited from blood Tregs or converted in situ from other CD4+ T cell subsets was tested. Results and caveats for the whole study, not just this receptor: The TCR alpha and beta sequences of tumor-infiltrating Tregs showed the greatest overlap with tumor naive CD4+ T cells, followed by blood naive CD4+ T cells. The larger-cohort validation was restricted to a single TCR beta V-J rearrangement rather than whole repertoires. In terms of TCR gene usage, tumor memory CD4+ T cells clustered together with blood and lymph node memory CD4+ cells, as well as with lymph node naive CD4+ cells.

Clipping removes 4 bases from V and 8 bases from J, with 7 as the unmatched junction base count. Its CDR3 holds 14 amino acids, cysteine through phenylalanine. CDR3 DNA is the only sequence kept; it has 42 bases, read in frame from the first base. Reading the germline V gene gives CDR1 MGHRA and CDR2 YSYEKL. Only a few counts were recorded for this clonotype. What antigen it recognizes has not been identified. Per-base quality was not reported, and no clone a single base away is much larger than it. Cells that were CD4+CD25+CD127-/low were isolated as Tregs. Tregs, naive and memory CD4+ T cells from tumor, blood and ipsilateral draining lymph nodes of roughly 5 breast cancer patients underwent full-length TCR alpha and beta sequencing. Mononuclear cells from lymph nodes or 50 to 60 ml of peripheral blood were isolated by Ficoll density gradient centrifugation. Sorted cell populations were confirmed by FACS to exceed 90% purity.

Amplification of full-length TCR variable regions was done by 5' RACE PCR using constant-region reverse primers, and this step was followed by semi-nested PCR with Nested Universal Primer A. The ReliaPrep RNA Cell Miniprep System was used to extract total RNA, which was then reverse transcribed into 5'RACE-ready cDNA with the SMARTer RACE 5'/3' Kit. Multiplex adaptors were used to barcode full-length TCR alpha and beta libraries, and the barcoded libraries were sequenced on an Illumina MiSeq. The study's processing was this. Sequencing data were pooled across the five patients for each of nine subset-tissue groups and compared by unsupervised clustering of TCR gene usage. The Morisita-Horn index, with shared sequences weighted by their contribution to each repertoire, was used to calculate repertoire similarity. TCRdb's own reprocessing of the public reads used fastp at Q25 and MiXCR and kept productive beta chains. Every distinct CDR3 protein forms one entry, paired with its most common genes and DNA. The V and J calls and clone size come from TCRdb's table, not from the authors' own analysis. Recorded for this sample are roughly 45,000 distinct CDR3 sequences; roughly 21% of them occurred a single time. Jointly, the top ten make up roughly 3.7% of the sample.

The sequencing sample was made of Tregs sorted from blood. The V and J segments used are TRBV4-1 and TRBJ1-4; TRBD1 matches 7 bases in the middle. This receptor was identified in a female donor with breast cancer. The CDR3 amino acid sequence is: CASSRRNRGEKLFF. Here is the DNA: TGCGCCAGCAGCCGCAGAAACAGGGGCGAAAAACTGTTTTTT.